This T cell receptor beta chain emerged from a study of T-cell reconstitution after alpha-beta-depleted transplantation in children (dated by TCRdb to between 2015 and 2016). Context from the whole study: T-cell immune reconstitution after TCRalphabeta/CD19-depleted allogeneic hematopoietic cell transplantation in children was quantitatively tracked in the study by means of TCR repertoire profiling.

Trimming removed 2 bases from V and 8 bases from J; the gene matches leave 5 bases unexplained. For CDR1 and CDR2, the germline V gene (reference sequence) lists SGHKS and YYEKEE. The CDR3 contains 15 residues, cysteine and phenylalanine counted. Only the CDR3 region is kept as DNA, spanning 45 bases read in frame from base 1. Receptors were amplified or captured by PCR. Sequencing took place on an Illumina HiSeq 2500. TCR libraries were prepared with molecular barcoding, using unique molecular identifiers to normalize TCRbeta repertoire quantification. The public reads were reanalyzed by TCRdb: fastp trimming at Q25, MiXCR alignment, in-frame beta chains only. Rows merge per CDR3 protein into single entries with the most common DNA and genes. Within this sample are about 400,000 distinct CDR3 sequences, with about 14% of them counted one time only. The ten largest clones add up to about 4.5% of the sample.

This clonotype was counted ten times or more. What this receptor recognizes is not known. Per-base quality was not reported, and no clone a single base away is much larger than it. The sequenced sample was PBMCs, obtained from the stem cell graft. Recombination joined TRBV5-5 with TRBJ2-1, with 12 bases in between that match TRBD1. The clonotype was recovered from a human donor who donated a stem cell graft to a child with Fanconi anemia. The DNA is as follows: TGTGCCAGCAGCTTTACCGGGACAGGGGGCGATGAGCAGTTCTTC. It specifies CASSFTGTGGDEQFF. The CDR3 plus the reference TRBV5-5 and TRBJ2-1 genes for the other parts give the full variable domain: DAGVTQSPTHLIKTRGQQVTLRCSPISGHKSVSWYQQVLGQGPQFIFQYYEKEERGRGNFPDRFSARQFPNYSSELNVNALLLGDSALYLCASSFTGTGGDEQFFGPGTRLTVL.